This passage covers 21 T cell receptor beta chains from one sample sequenced in a study of technical replicates of blood from a few donors. Repertoires were generated with immunoSEQ multiplex PCR, while TCRdb's copy carries only in-frame clones and drops some. The sample contains about 59,000 clones, just over 90% of which appear only once. Sequenced: PBMCs. These TCRs come from a human donor in good health. Some clones in this sample may be carry-over from other donors' samples.

The V and J genes are TRBV7-2 and TRBJ2-3; 7 positions agree with TRBD2. After removal of 2 bases from V and 5 bases from J, the junction contained 10 bases not matched to a gene. The germline gives CDR1 SGHTA, CDR2 FQGNSA. This CDR3 contains 16 residues. CDR3 in amino acids: CASSLFPGGQQDTQYF. DNA for the CDR3: TGTGCCAGCAGCTTATTTCCGGGAGGACAACAAGATACGCAGTATTTT.

This chain connects TRBV30 to TRBJ2-6; a weak D match, TRBD1 (6 bases). V gave up 1 base and J gave up 1 base, with 11 bases separating them. The CDR3 is made up of 16 amino acids. The germline gives CDR1 GTSNPN, CDR2 SVGIG (reference sequence). Here the CDR3 DNA reads TGTGCCTGGAGTGGGGCAGGGGTTTCTGGGGCCAACGTCCTGACTTTC. Amino acid sequence: CAWSGAGVSGANVLTF.

The V call is TRBV18, the J call TRBJ1-2; TRBD1 agrees at 8 bases. The CDR3 is made up of 13 amino acids. V lost 3 bases and J lost 4; bases outside the gene matches: 1. Germline V gene data show CDR1 as KGHSH and CDR2 as LQKENI. The CDR3, as DNA: TGTGCCAGCTCACCGGGACAGGTCTATGGCTACACCTTC. This gives the protein CASSPGQVYGYTF.

This chain links TRBV6-5 with TRBJ1-6; D unclear. The CDR3 totals 13 residues. V was cut by 5 bases and J by 1 base, with 3 bases left in between. The V gene's germline CDR1 is MNHEY and CDR2 SVGAGI. The CDR3 reads CASSQSYNSPLHF. The CDR3 nucleotides are TGTGCCAGCAGTCAGTCCTATAATTCACCCCTCCACTTT.

The chain is built from TRBV25-1 and TRBJ2-3; 12 positions agree with TRBD2. The CDR3 is 17 amino acids. Germline V gene sequence: CDR1 MGHDK, CDR2 SYGVNS. With V trimmed by 3 bases and J by 4 bases, 8 bases remained unmatched. The CDR3 here is CASSEASGRASPDTQYF. Written as DNA, the CDR3 is TGTGCCAGCAGTGAGGCTAGCGGGAGGGCCTCCCCAGATACGCAGTATTTT.

This rearrangement joins TRBV6-5 to TRBJ2-7; 8 bases align to TRBD1. The CDR3 totals 13 residues. V was pared by 5 bases and J by 3 bases, with 3 bases of the junction left unmatched. CDR1 is MNHEY, CDR2 SVGAGI, per germline. CDR3 amino acids: CASSQGAYYEQYF. CDR3 nucleotides: TGTGCCAGCAGTCAGGGGGCTTACTACGAGCAGTACTTC.

The chain recombines TRBV4-3 with TRBJ2-3; D uncertain. The V and J ends lost 0 bases and 4 bases respectively, with 5 bases between them. This CDR3 comprises 13 residues. Germline CDR1 is LGHNA and CDR2 is YSLEER. CDR3 coding DNA: TGCGCCAGCAGCCAAGAGAGGCCAGATACGCAGTATTTT. This gives the protein CASSQERPDTQYF.

Here the CDR3 DNA reads TGTGCCAGCAGCTTAAGCAGGGCGAGCAATCAGCCCCAGCATTTT. This gives the protein CASSLSRASNQPQHF. This chain connects TRBV7-2 to TRBJ1-5, with a tentative D call TRBD1 (5 bases). Germline-derived CDR1 and CDR2 are SGHTA and FQGNSA. The V and J ends lost 2 bases and 1 base respectively, with 9 bases between them. The CDR3 runs to 15 residues.

The count of this clone is one. The chain uses TRBV28 and TRBJ1-5; tentative D call: TRBD1 (5 bases). There are 14 residues in the CDR3. Germline values: CDR1 MDHEN, CDR2 SYDVKM. V shed 6 bases and J shed 6 bases, with 15 bases lying between them. As DNA, the CDR3 is TGTGCCAGCAGCGACGGCAGGGAAATTCAGCCCCAGCATTTT. As protein: CASSDGREIQPQHF.

The chain carries TRBV7-2 and TRBJ2-2, with D perhaps TRBD2 (7 bases). Germline-derived CDR1 and CDR2 are SGHTA and FQGNSA. Trimming removed 5 bases at V and 7 bases at J, with 17 bases between. The length of the CDR3 is 15 residues. The CDR3 loop reads CASSQDGGASGELFF. For the CDR3, the DNA is TGTGCCAGCAGCCAAGATGGGGGGGCCAGCGGGGAGCTGTTTTTT.

The chain joins TRBV5-6 to TRBJ2-7, with TRBD2 matching over 11 bases. V shed 3 bases, J shed 0 bases, and the junction held 2 bases outside the gene matches. The CDR3 is 15 residues long. The germline V gene encodes CDR1 SGHDT and CDR2 YYEEEE. The CDR3 bases are TGTGCCAGCAGCTCTCTAGCGGGAGGCTCCTACGAGCAGTACTTC. Translating it yields CASSSLAGGSYEQYF.

The chain couples TRBV5-6 to TRBJ1-5; D is undetermined. The CDR3 spans 14 residues. In germline, CDR1 is SGHDT, CDR2 YYEEEE. Trimming took off 0 bases at V and 1 base at J, with 5 bases between the two ends. The CDR3, as DNA: TGTGCCAGCAGCTTGGGCAGGAGCAATCAGCCCCAGCATTTT. This sequence encodes CASSLGRSNQPQHF.

The chain combines TRBV2 with TRBJ2-1; D perhaps matches TRBD1 (6 bases). The CDR3 runs to 14 residues. CDR1 is SNHLY, CDR2 FYNNEI, per germline. Trimming cost V 6 bases and J 9 bases, with 18 bases left between them. CDR3 nucleotide sequence: TGTGCCAGCAGACCTCGACAGGCTCGGGGTGAGCAGTTCTTC. Amino acids: CASRPRQARGEQFF.

This clone appeared a single time. The chain has TRBV28 and TRBJ1-6; D is unresolved. V was shortened by 6 bases and J by 5 bases, with 20 bases between the two germline ends. In germline, CDR1 is MDHEN, CDR2 SYDVKM. The CDR3 has 17 residues. In DNA, the CDR3 is TGTGCCAGCAGGGCCCGGCGGATTGTCTCAAATAATTCACCCCTCCACTTT. Translating gives CASRARRIVSNNSPLHF.

The CDR3 protein is CASSLAGGSVGNIQYF. The CDR3 DNA reads as TGTGCCAGCAGCTTGGCAGGCGGGAGCGTTGGAAACATTCAGTACTTC. The gene calls are TRBV5-4 and TRBJ2-4; 7 nucleotides line up with TRBD2. This CDR3 contains 16 residues. CDR1 is SGHNT and CDR2 is YYREEE in the germline V gene (reference sequence). Unmatched junction bases numbered 9, after V lost 0 bases and J lost 6 bases.

This rearrangement joins TRBV7-9 to TRBJ1-2, with 8 bases fitting TRBD1. Germline loops: CDR1 SEHNR, CDR2 FQNEAQ (reference sequence). CDR3 size: 13 residues. V was clipped by 3 bases and J by 8 bases; unmatched bases: 5. The DNA of the CDR3 is TGTGCCAGCAGCTTCCAGGGGGCGGGAGGCTACACCTTC. As protein: CASSFQGAGGYTF. The full variable domain, in which reference TRBV7-9 and TRBJ1-2 provide the parts outside the CDR3, is DTGVSQNPRHKITKRGQNVTFRCDPISEHNRLYWYRQTLGQGPEFLTYFQNEAQLEKSRLLSDRFSAERPKGSFSTLEIQRTEQGDSAMYLCASSFQGAGGYTFGSGTRLTVV.

The rearrangement uses TRBV18 and TRBJ1-5; the D gene is possibly TRBD1 (6 bases). The CDR3 sequence is 15 residues long. CDR1 and CDR2 from the germline V gene are KGHSH and LQKENI. The V end lost 4 bases, the J end lost 6 bases, and 16 bases lay between the germline ends. CDR3 loop: CASSRAGATGQPQHF. The CDR3 DNA reads TGTGCCAGCTCACGAGCAGGGGCTACAGGTCAGCCCCAGCATTTT.

This sequence joins TRBV12-5 and TRBJ2-2, with TRBD1 as a possible D gene (5 bases). V was trimmed by 1 base and J by 6 bases, leaving 12 bases between them. Looked up from germline, CDR1 is LGHNT and CDR2 is FRNRAP. This CDR3 contains 15 residues. DNA of the CDR3: TGTGCTAGTGGTTTGGGACAGACGGTTGCCGGGGAGCTGTTTTTT. It specifies CASGLGQTVAGELFF. Looking up the rest from reference TRBV12-5 and TRBJ2-2 gives the full variable domain: DARVTQTPRHKVTEMGQEVTMRCQPILGHNTVFWYRQTMMQGLELLAYFRNRAPLDDSGMPKDRFSAEMPDATLATLKIQPSEPRDSAVYFCASGLGQTVAGELFFGEGSRLTVL.

The chain combines TRBV5-6 with TRBJ1-6; possible D gene TRBD1, 5 bases. With 4 bases removed from V and 13 bases from J, the gap between germline ends came to 15 bases. The CDR3 sequence is 13 residues long. Germline CDR1 reads SGHDT; CDR2 reads YYEEEE. CDR3 sequence: CASSPKRRGPLHF. CDR3 coding DNA: TGTGCCAGCAGCCCAAAAAGGCGGGGGCCCCTCCACTTT.

The chain joins TRBV7-9 to TRBJ2-2; D is perhaps TRBD1 (6 bases). The V end was cut by 5 bases, the J end by 4 bases, with 8 bases between. The CDR3 totals 13 residues. The germline V gene has CDR1 SEHNR and CDR2 FQNEAQ (reference sequence). The CDR3 region is CASSPQGTGELFF. The CDR3 bases are TGTGCCAGCAGCCCACAGGGCACCGGGGAGCTGTTTTTT.

The gene calls are TRBV5-1 and TRBJ2-3; 8 bases are shared with TRBD2. Germline loops: CDR1 SGHRS, CDR2 YFSETQ. With V trimmed by 7 bases and J by 1 base, 5 bases remained unmatched. The CDR3 is made up of 14 amino acids. The CDR3 DNA sequence: TGCGCCAGCGGCGCGGGAGGCCGCACAGATACGCAGTATTTT. This translates into CASGAGGRTDTQYF.